A selection of T cell receptor beta chains follows, all from one sample in a study of cytomegalovirus exposure and HLA in healthy donors. Assay: immunoSEQ multiplex PCR; the TCRdb copy retains only in-frame clones and omits some. This sample carries 120,000 to 150,000 clones, almost 80% of them seen once, and the ten largest clones take 1.7%. Specimen: PBMCs. These receptors all stem from a woman aged 25 to 39 in good health and CMV-seronegative. CDR3s leave out the opening cysteine and the closing phenylalanine or tryptophan. The order of the fields is D gene, V gene, clone size, CDR3 protein. A D gene is named only where the DNA matches it firmly. The listing skips clone size in some rows; elsewhere it reads once, few, many or a size class.

D: TRBD1
V: TRBV19
size: .
CDR3: ASSLGTGNSYEQY

D: .
V: TRBV5-6
size: once
CDR3: ASSSFSYEQY

D: TRBD2
V: TRBV29-1
size: .
CDR3: SVLAGENIQY

D: TRBD2
V: TRBV6-6
size: .
CDR3: ATRRGGSTDTQY

D: .
V: TRBV28
size: .
CDR3: ASSLSREGNQPQH

D: TRBD1
V: TRBV7-3
size: many
CDR3: ASSADRGTEAF

D: .
V: TRBV6-1
size: few
CDR3: ASSEDSSGANVLT

D: TRBD1
V: TRBV7-3
size: .
CDR3: ASSPYRGPQETQY

D: .
V: TRBV6-5
size: once
CDR3: ASSYTRTAPSNEQF

D: TRBD1
V: TRBV7-6
size: .
CDR3: ASSLGTGPSGNTIY

D: .
V: TRBV27
size: .
CDR3: ASSLRPAVDQPQH

D: .
V: TRBV6-6
size: .
CDR3: ASLRDNTEAF

D: TRBD1
V: TRBV6-6
size: .
CDR3: ASKTGYNQPQH

D: .
V: TRBV6-5
size: medium-sized
CDR3: ASSYGPNNQPQH

D: .
V: TRBV30
size: .
CDR3: AWSTKRASYEQY

D: .
V: TRBV18
size: .
CDR3: ASSPGQTNTEAF

D: TRBD1
V: TRBV7-9
size: few
CDR3: ASSLPGTGKAEAF

D: .
V: TRBV7-2
size: .
CDR3: ASSLAGRSYEQY

D: .
V: TRBV11-2
size: .
CDR3: ASSLGGGWTGELF

D: TRBD1
V: TRBV5-1
size: .
CDR3: ASSLAGTGKTGELF

D: .
V: TRBV5-4
size: few
CDR3: ASSLVAQENTEAF

D: TRBD1
V: TRBV6-5
size: once
CDR3: ASSNYRGSITEAF

D: .
V: TRBV20-1
size: .
CDR3: SALSDSGAF

D: .
V: TRBV6-1
size: .
CDR3: ASILWQDYNQPQH

D: .
V: TRBV28
size: .
CDR3: ASTRPKETQY

D: .
V: TRBV6-1
size: .
CDR3: ASSVSSTAYEQY

D: .
V: TRBV7-8
size: .
CDR3: ASSLEPGRTEAF

D: .
V: TRBV7-2
size: .
CDR3: ASSLGAGVDTEAF

D: .
V: TRBV6-5
size: .
CDR3: ASSPSGSNQPQH

D: TRBD1
V: TRBV7-8
size: .
CDR3: ASSSQGQGRTPNYGYT

D: TRBD2
V: TRBV5-4
size: .
CDR3: ASSLDGGANNEQF

D: .
V: TRBV7-8
size: few
CDR3: ASSLDRAGTGELF

D: .
V: TRBV6-1
size: .
CDR3: ASSASGSTYEQY

D: .
V: TRBV12-2
size: once
CDR3: ASRSVTSGHTDTQY

D: .
V: TRBV21-1
size: .
CDR3: ASSKIRDRDTEAF

D: TRBD1
V: TRBV9
size: .
CDR3: ASRGTDPYNEQF

D: TRBD2
V: TRBV5-4
size: .
CDR3: ASSSGGGRDQETQY